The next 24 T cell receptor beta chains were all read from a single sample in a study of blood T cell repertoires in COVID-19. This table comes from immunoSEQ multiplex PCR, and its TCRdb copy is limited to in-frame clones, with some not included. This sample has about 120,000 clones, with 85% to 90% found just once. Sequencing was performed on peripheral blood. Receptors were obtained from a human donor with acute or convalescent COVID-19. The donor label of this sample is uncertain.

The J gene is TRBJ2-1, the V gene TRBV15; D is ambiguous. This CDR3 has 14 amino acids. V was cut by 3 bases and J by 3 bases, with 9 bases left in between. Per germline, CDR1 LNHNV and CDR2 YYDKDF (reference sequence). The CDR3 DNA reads TGTGCCACCAGCAGGGAGTTTGGCTACAATGAGCAGTTCTTC. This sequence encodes CATSREFGYNEQFF.

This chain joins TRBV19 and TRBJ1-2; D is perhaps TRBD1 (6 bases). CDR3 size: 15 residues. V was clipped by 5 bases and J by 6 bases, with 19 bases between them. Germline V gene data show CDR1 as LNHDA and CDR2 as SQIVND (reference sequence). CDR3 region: CASSPQPQGRDGYTF. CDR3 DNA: TGTGCCAGTAGTCCTCAACCTCAGGGGAGGGATGGCTACACCTTC.

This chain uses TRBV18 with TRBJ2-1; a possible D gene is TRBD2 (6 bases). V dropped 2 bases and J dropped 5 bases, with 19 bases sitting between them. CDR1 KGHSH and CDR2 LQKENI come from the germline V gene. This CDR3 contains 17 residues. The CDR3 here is CASSPNARGGGHNEQFF. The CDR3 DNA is TGTGCCAGCTCACCAAACGCTCGCGGAGGAGGGCACAATGAGCAGTTCTTC.

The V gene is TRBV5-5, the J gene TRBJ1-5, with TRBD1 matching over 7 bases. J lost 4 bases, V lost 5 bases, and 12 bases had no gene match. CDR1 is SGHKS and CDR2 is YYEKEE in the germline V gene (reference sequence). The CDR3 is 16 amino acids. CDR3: CASRLDPTGTNQPQHF. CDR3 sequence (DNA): TGTGCCAGCAGATTAGATCCGACAGGGACTAATCAGCCCCAGCATTTT.

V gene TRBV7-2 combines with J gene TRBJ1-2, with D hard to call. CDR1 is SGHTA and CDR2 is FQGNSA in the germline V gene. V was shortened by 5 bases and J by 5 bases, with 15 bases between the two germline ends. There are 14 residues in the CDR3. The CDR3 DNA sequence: TGTGCCAGCAGCAGACAAGTTGGTGGATATGGCTACACCTTC. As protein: CASSRQVGGYGYTF.

This chain's CDR3 is CASSLVPTSTSYEQYF. The CDR3 DNA sequence: TGTGCCAGCAGTTTGGTCCCGACTAGCACGTCATACGAGCAGTACTTC. The gene calls are TRBV28 and TRBJ2-7; 7 bases are shared with TRBD2. This CDR3 is 16 amino acids long. Trimming removed 3 bases from V and 4 bases from J; junction bases left unmatched: 12. Germline V gene sequence: CDR1 MDHEN, CDR2 SYDVKM.

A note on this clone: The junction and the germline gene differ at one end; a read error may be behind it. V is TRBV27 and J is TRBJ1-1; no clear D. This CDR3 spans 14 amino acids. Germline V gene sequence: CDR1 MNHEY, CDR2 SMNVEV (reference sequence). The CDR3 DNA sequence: TGTGCCAGCAGCCACACCCGGGTGAAAACTGAAGCTTTCTTT. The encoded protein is CASSHTRVKTEAFF.

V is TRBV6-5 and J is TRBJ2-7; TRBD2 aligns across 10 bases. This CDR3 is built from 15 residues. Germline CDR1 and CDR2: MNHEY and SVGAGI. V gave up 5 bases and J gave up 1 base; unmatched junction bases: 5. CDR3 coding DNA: TGTGCCAGCAGTCCGCCGACTAGCGGGTCCTACGAGCAGTACTTC. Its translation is CASSPPTSGSYEQYF.

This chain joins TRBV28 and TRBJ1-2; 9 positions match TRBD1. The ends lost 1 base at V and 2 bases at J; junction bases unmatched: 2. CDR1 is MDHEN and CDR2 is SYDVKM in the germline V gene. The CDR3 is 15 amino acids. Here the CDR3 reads CASSLSGTGNYGYTF. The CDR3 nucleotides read TGTGCCAGCAGTTTATCCGGGACAGGGAACTATGGCTACACCTTC.

CDR3 nucleotides: TGTGCCAGTGGACAGGGGATAGCCAAAAACATTCAGTACTTC. Its translation is CASGQGIAKNIQYF. V is TRBV19 and J is TRBJ2-4; 9 nucleotides line up with TRBD1. The CDR3 spans 14 residues. Germline V gene data show CDR1 as LNHDA and CDR2 as SQIVND (reference sequence). V was pared by 8 bases and J by 0 bases, with 2 bases of the junction left unmatched. Combining the CDR3 with reference TRBV19 and TRBJ2-4 gives the whole variable domain DGGITQSPKYLFRKEGQNVTLSCEQNLNHDAMYWYRQDPGQGLRLIYYSQIVNDFQKGDIAEGYSVSREKKESFPLTVTSAQKNPTAFYLCASGQGIAKNIQYFGAGTRLSVL.

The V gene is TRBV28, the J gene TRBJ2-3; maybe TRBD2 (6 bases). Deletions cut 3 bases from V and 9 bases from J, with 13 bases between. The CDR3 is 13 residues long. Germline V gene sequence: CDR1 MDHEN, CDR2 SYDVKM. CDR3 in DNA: TGTGCCAGCAGTTTCCCGGGACTCGGGACGCAGTATTTT. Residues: CASSFPGLGTQYF.

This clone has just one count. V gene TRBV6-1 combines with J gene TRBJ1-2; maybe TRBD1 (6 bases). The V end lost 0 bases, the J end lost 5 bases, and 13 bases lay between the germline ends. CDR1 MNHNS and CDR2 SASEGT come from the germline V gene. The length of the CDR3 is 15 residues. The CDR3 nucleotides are TGTGCCAGCAGTGAAGCGTTGCAGGGGCGATATGGCTACACCTTC. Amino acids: CASSEALQGRYGYTF.

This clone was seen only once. The CDR3 DNA reads TGTGCCAGCAGCCGGGGACAGGGGGGCTACACCTTC. Its protein is CASSRGQGGYTF. The chain uses TRBV3-1 (or the pseudogene TRBV3-2) and TRBJ1-2; 10 bases fit TRBD1. Per the germline V gene, CDR1 is LGHDT and CDR2 is YNNKEL (reference sequence). This CDR3 is 12 amino acids long. The V and J ends lost 4 bases and 8 bases, in that order; junction bases with no gene match: 1.

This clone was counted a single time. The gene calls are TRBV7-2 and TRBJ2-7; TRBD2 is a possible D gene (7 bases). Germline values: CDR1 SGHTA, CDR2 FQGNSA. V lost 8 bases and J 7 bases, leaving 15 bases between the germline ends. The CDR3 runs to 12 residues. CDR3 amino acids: CASGLEGGEQYF. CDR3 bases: TGTGCCAGCGGACTAGAAGGGGGGGAGCAGTACTTC.

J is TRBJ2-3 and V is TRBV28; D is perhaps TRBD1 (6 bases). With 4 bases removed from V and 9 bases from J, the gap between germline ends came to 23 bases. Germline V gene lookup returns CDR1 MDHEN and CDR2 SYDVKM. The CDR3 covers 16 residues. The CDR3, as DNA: TGTGCCAGCAGTTCACCTGGGGGCCCTTGGGGCAGGACGCAGTATTTT. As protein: CASSSPGGPWGRTQYF.

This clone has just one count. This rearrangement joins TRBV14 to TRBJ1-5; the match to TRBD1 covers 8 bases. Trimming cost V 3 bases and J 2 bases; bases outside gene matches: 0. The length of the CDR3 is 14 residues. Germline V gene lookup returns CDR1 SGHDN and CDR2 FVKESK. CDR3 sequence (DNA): TGTGCCAGCAGCCAGACAGGGGGCAATCAGCCCCAGCATTTT. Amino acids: CASSQTGGNQPQHF.

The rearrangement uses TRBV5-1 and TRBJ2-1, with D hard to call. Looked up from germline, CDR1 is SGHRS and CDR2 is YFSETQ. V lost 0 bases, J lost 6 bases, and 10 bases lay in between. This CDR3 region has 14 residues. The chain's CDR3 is CASSLVVEANEQFF. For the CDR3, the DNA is TGCGCCAGCAGCTTGGTTGTAGAGGCCAATGAGCAGTTCTTC.

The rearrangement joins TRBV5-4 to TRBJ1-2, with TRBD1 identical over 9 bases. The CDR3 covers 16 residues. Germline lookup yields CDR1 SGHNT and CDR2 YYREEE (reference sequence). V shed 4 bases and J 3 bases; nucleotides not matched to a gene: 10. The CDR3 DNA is TGTGCCAGCAGCCCGGGACCGGGACAGGGCTACTATGGCTACACCTTC. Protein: CASSPGPGQGYYGYTF.

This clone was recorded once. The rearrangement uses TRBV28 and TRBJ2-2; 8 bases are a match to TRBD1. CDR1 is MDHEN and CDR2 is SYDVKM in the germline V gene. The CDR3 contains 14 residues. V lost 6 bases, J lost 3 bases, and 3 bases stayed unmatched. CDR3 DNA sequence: TGTGCCAGCAGACTGGGACAGGACACCGGGGAGCTGTTTTTT. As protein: CASRLGQDTGELFF. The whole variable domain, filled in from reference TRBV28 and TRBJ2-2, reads DVKVTQSSRYLVKRTGEKVFLECVQDMDHENMFWYRQDPGLGLRLIYFSYDVKMKEKGDIPEGYSVSREKKERFSLILESASTNQTSMYLCASRLGQDTGELFFGEGSRLTVL.

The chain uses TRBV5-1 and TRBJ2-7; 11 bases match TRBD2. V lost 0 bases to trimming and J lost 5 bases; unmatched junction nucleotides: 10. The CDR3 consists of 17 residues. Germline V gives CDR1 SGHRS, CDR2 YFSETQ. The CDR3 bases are TGCGCCAGCAGCTTGGCCCCGGAGCTAGCGGGGGGCCACGAGCAGTACTTC. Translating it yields CASSLAPELAGGHEQYF.

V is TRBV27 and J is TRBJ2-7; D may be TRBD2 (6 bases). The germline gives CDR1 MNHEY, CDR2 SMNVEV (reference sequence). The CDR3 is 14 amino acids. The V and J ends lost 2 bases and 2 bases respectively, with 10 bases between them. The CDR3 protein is CASSLMAGPYEQYF. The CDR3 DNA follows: TGTGCCAGCAGTTTAATGGCGGGGCCCTACGAGCAGTACTTC.

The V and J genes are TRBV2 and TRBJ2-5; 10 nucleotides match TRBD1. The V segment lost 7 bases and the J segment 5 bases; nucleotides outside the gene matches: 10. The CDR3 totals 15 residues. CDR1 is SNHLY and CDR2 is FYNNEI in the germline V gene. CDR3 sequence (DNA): TGTGCCAGCAATGTGGGGGCGGGACAGGGGGAGACCCAGTACTTC. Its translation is CASNVGAGQGETQYF.

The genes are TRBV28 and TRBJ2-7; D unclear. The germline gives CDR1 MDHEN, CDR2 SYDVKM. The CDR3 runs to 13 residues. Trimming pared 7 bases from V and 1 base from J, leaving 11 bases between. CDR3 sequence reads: CASTSARSYEQYF. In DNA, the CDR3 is TGTGCCAGCACCTCAGCTAGGTCCTACGAGCAGTACTTC.

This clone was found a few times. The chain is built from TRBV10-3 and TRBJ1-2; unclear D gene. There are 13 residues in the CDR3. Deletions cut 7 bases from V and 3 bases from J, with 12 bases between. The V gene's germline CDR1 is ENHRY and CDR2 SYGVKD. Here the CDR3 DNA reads TGTGCCATCACCACCGGTTCTCACTATGGCTACACCTTC. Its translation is CAITTGSHYGYTF.